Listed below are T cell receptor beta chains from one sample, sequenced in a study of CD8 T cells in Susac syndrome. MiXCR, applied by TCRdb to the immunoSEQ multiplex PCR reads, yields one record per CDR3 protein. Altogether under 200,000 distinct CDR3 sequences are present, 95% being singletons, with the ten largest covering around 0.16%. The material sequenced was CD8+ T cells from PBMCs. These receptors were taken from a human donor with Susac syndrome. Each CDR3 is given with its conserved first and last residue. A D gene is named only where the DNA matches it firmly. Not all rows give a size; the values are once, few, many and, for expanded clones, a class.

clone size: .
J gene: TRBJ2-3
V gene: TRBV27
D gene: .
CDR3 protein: CASSFSVSSTDTQYF
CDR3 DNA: TGTGCCAGCAGTTTTAGCGTATCTAGCACAGATACGCAGTATTTT

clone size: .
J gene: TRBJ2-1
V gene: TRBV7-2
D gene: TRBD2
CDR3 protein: CASSLYASREGRFF
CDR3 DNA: TGTGCCAGCAGCTTATACGCGTCGCGGGAGGGACGGTTCTTC

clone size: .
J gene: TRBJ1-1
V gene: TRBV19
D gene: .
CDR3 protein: CASTPGDRGTEAFF
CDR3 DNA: TGTGCCAGTACCCCAGGGGATAGAGGAACTGAAGCTTTCTTT

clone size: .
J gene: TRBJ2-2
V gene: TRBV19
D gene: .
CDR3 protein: CASIKQGNTGELFF
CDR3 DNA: TGTGCCAGTATAAAACAGGGGAACACCGGGGAGCTGTTTTTT

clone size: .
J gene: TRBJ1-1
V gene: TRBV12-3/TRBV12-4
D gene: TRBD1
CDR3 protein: CASRRLGQGEDTEAFF
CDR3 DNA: TGTGCCAGCAGGCGATTGGGACAGGGTGAGGACACTGAAGCTTTCTTT

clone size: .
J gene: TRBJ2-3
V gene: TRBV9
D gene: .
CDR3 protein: CASSAEGGAAGTDTQYF
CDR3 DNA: TGTGCCAGCAGCGCGGAGGGGGGAGCGGCGGGCACAGATACGCAGTATTTT

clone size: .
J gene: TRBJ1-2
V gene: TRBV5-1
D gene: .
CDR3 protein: CASSLMDGSYGYTF
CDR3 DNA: TGCGCCAGCAGCTTAATGGACGGGTCCTATGGCTACACCTTC

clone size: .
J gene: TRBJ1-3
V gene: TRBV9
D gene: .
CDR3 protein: CASSVDGGTSGNTIYF
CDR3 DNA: TGTGCCAGCAGCGTAGACGGCGGGACTTCTGGAAACACCATATATTTT

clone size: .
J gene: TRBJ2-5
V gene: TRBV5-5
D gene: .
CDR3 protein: CASSGNLGRTQYF
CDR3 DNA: TGTGCCAGCAGCGGAAACTTGGGTCGGACCCAGTACTTC

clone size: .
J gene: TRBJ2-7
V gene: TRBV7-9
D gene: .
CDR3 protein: CASSSDREGYEQYF
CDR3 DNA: TGTGCCAGCAGCTCGGACAGGGAGGGCTACGAGCAGTACTTC

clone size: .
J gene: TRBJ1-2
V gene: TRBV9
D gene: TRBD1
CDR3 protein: CASSDPGTGDSFYGYTF
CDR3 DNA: TGTGCCAGCAGCGACCCCGGGACAGGGGACTCCTTCTATGGCTACACCTTC

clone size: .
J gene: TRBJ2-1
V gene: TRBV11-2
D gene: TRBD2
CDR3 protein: CASSLGSGAYNEQFF
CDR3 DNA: TGTGCCAGCAGCTTAGGTAGCGGGGCGTACAATGAGCAGTTCTTC

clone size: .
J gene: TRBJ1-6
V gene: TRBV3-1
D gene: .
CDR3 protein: CASSSSGQNSPLHF
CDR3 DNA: TGTGCCAGCAGTTCCTCGGGGCAGAATTCACCCCTCCACTTT

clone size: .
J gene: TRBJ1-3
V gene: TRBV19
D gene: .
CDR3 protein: CASTDWDSHSGNTIYF
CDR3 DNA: TGTGCCAGTACGGATTGGGACTCCCACTCTGGAAACACCATATATTTT

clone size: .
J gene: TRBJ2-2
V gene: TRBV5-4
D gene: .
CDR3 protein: CASSFSGNTGELFF
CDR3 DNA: TGTGCCAGCAGCTTTAGCGGGAACACCGGGGAGCTGTTTTTT

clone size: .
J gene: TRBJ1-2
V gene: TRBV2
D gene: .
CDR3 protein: CASSDLGSDYGYTF
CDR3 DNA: TGTGCCAGCAGTGATTTAGGGAGCGACTATGGCTACACCTTC

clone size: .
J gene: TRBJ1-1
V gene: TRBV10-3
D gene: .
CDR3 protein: CAITPEWGLNTEAFF
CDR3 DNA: TGTGCCATCACTCCTGAATGGGGGCTTAACACTGAAGCTTTCTTT

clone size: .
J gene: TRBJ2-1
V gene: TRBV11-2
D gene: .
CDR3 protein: CASSLGLPDYNEQFF
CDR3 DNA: TGTGCCAGCAGCTTAGGGCTACCTGACTACAATGAGCAGTTCTTC

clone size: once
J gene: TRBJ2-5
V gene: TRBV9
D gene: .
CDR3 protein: CASSGSGTTEIETQYF
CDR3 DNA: TGTGCCAGCAGCGGGTCCGGGACCACCGAAATAGAGACCCAGTACTTC

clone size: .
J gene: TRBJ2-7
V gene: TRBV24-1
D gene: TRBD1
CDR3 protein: CATSAPNRGDNEQYF
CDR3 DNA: TGTGCCACCAGTGCCCCAAACAGGGGTGACAACGAGCAGTACTTC

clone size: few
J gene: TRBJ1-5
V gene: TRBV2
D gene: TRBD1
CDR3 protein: CASSEGQGAYQPQHF
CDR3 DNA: TGTGCCAGCAGTGAAGGGCAGGGGGCCTATCAGCCCCAGCATTTT

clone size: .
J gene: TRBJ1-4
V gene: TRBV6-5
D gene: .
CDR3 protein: CASAGAARGKLFF
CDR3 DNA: TGTGCCAGCGCAGGGGCGGCGAGGGGAAAACTGTTTTTT

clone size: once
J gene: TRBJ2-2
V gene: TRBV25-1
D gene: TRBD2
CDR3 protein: CASSGRDYFSPGELFF
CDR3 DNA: TGTGCCAGCAGTGGGCGGGACTATTTTAGCCCCGGGGAGCTGTTTTTT

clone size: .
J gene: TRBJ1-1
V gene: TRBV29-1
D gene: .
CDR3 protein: CSVPRGTEAFF
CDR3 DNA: TGCAGCGTCCCCCGAGGCACTGAAGCTTTCTTT

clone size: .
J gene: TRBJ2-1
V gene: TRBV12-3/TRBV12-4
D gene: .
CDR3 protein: CASRSADYNEQFF
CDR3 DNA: TGTGCCAGCAGGTCAGCAGACTACAATGAGCAGTTCTTC

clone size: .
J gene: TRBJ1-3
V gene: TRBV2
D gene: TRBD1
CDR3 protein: CASSLGQGAGNTIYF
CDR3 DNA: TGTGCCAGCAGCCTCGGACAGGGGGCTGGAAACACCATATATTTT

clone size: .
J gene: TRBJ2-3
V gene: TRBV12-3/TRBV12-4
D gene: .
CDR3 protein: CASSLIPTGTTDTQYF
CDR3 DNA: TGTGCCAGCAGTTTGATCCCCACAGGGACCACAGATACGCAGTATTTT

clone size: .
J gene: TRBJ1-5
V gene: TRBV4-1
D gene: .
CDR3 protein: CASSHAPKNQPQHF
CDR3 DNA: TGCGCCAGCAGCCACGCACCTAAAAATCAGCCCCAGCATTTT

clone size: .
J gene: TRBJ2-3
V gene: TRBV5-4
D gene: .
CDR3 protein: CASSLMTDTQYF
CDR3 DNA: TGTGCCAGCAGCTTGATGACAGATACGCAGTATTTT

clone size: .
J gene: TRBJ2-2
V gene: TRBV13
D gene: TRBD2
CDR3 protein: CASSPRGRADTGELFF
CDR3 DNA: TGTGCCAGCAGCCCCCGGGGGAGGGCGGACACCGGGGAGCTGTTTTTT